Described below is a single T cell receptor (beta chain) sequence and its context. Antigen unknown. This sample is drawn from a study of cytomegalovirus exposure and HLA in healthy donors. Both 60 Vbeta primers and 13 Jbeta primers went into the PCR. The repertoire was sequenced with immunoSEQ multiplex PCR; TCRdb's copy has only in-frame clones and lacks some. This sample has tens of thousands of clones, with around 80% found just once. CDR1 is SGHTA and CDR2 is FQGNSA in the germline V gene. This CDR3 comprises 16 residues. Trimming shortened V by 1 base and J by 3 bases, and 15 bases separated the two germline ends. The study, taken as a whole, reports: More clonal expansion characterized HLA-associated TCR beta chains than equally common others in a later analysis.

The receptor comes from a woman aged 35 to 49 in good health and CMV-seropositive. Sequenced input: PBMCs. V usage is TRBV7-2 and J usage is TRBJ1-1; D is ambiguous. The CDR3 loop reads CASSLGQSGSHTEAFF. Here the CDR3 DNA reads TGTGCCAGCAGCTTAGGACAATCGGGAAGCCACACTGAAGCTTTCTTT.